This is a list of T cell receptor beta chains from one sample in a study of blood T cell repertoires in COVID-19. TCRdb's table, derived via immunoSEQ multiplex PCR, lists solely in-frame clones and lacks some. The sample consists of some 210,000 clones, 88% of them appearing once. The sample taken for sequencing was peripheral blood. These receptors were collected from a woman aged 40 to 49 who had recovered from COVID-19. Both conserved end residues are part of each CDR3. Part of the rows lack a size; the others show once, few, many or a class for expanded clones.

clone_size	j_call	v_call	cdr3_length	cdr3_aa
NA	TRBJ1-4	TRBV4-2	17	CASSQVTGSATNEKLFF
NA	TRBJ2-1	TRBV24-1	18	CATSDQKKTSGSYNEQFF
few	TRBJ1-2	TRBV29-1	13	CSALHGTNYGYTF
NA	TRBJ2-1	TRBV12-3/TRBV12-4	13	CASSLSGGQEQFF
once	TRBJ1-5	TRBV7-2	14	CASSQTGGSQPQHF
NA	TRBJ2-1	TRBV7-9	13	CASSLGSYNEQFF
NA	TRBJ2-3	TRBV4-3	17	CASSQELPGWGTDTQYF
NA	TRBJ2-3	TRBV28	15	CASRLIDRGTDTQYF
NA	TRBJ1-2	TRBV27	14	CASRLDRGNYGYTF
NA	TRBJ1-1	TRBV6-2/TRBV6-3	13	CASSTTGDTEAFF
NA	TRBJ1-2	TRBV6-5	15	CASSYSGETNYGYTF
NA	TRBJ1-1	TRBV12-2	18	CASRPTSPGQRRATEAFF
NA	TRBJ2-7	TRBV3-1/TRBV3-2	14	CASSPQPTSAEQYF
NA	TRBJ2-7	TRBV7-9	15	CASSLPSSGTYEQYF
NA	TRBJ1-6	TRBV6-6	17	CASSLPPGGNSNSPLHF
NA	TRBJ2-1	TRBV3-1/TRBV3-2	15	CASSLFRTSGNEQFF
NA	TRBJ2-3	TRBV5-4	15	CASSNTGTATDTQYF
NA	TRBJ1-2	TRBV7-8	17	CATTPLTGTDANYGYTF
NA	TRBJ2-3	TRBV19	15	CASRDSGRLTDTQYF
NA	TRBJ2-7	TRBV30	17	CAWSPQLLAGGPHEQYF
NA	TRBJ1-1	TRBV6-5	14	CASSLGQVGTEAFF
NA	TRBJ1-5	TRBV28	13	CASSFSSNQPQHF
NA	TRBJ2-7	TRBV28	15	CASSSTGGPSYEQYF
once	TRBJ2-7	TRBV28	14	CASSPGGLGLEQYF
NA	TRBJ1-1	TRBV11-2	12	CASSAPGTEAFF
NA	TRBJ1-1	TRBV25-1	14	CASSSRGGRTEAFF